The clone carrying this T cell receptor beta chain turned up a few times. The assay was immunoSEQ multiplex PCR, and TCRdb's table has in-frame clones only and misses some. The data show some 11,000 clones, roughly 75% seen once. This entry belongs to a study of OX40 agonist ivuxolimab in advanced cancers. About the research overall: Patients received ivuxolimab, an intravenous treatment, every 2 weeks at 0.01 to 10 mg/kg.

Trimming stripped 6 bases from V and 7 bases from J, with 15 bases between. CDR1 MNHEY and CDR2 SMNVEV come from the germline V gene (reference sequence). This CDR3 has 14 residues. The material was CD4+ or CD8+ T cells sorted from blood, obtained in a trial of the OX40 agonist ivuxolimab. The TCR sequence derives from an adult with an advanced solid tumor such as melanoma, head and neck, liver or kidney cancer. The chain couples TRBV27 to TRBJ1-4; D not resolved. The CDR3 reads CASSPQAFSEKLFF. In nucleotides, the CDR3 is TGTGCCAGCAGCCCGCAGGCCTTTTCTGAAAAACTGTTTTTT.